Listed below are T cell receptor beta chains from one sample, sequenced in a study of cytomegalovirus exposure and HLA in healthy donors. Assay: immunoSEQ multiplex PCR; the TCRdb copy retains only in-frame clones and omits some. The sample records 200,000 to 250,000 clones, over 65% being singletons. The material sequenced was PBMCs. The source is a human donor in good health. The CDR3 runs from the conserved cysteine through the conserved F or W. A D gene is named only where the DNA matches it firmly. Clone sizes are given selectively: once, few, many, or a class where the clone is expanded.

d_call,clone_size,v_call,j_call,cdr3_aa,cdr3_nt
.,.,TRBV6-6,TRBJ2-5,CASSYRSAGEETQYF,TGTGCCAGCAGTTACAGGTCGGCAGGGGAAGAGACCCAGTACTTC
TRBD1,.,TRBV5-4,TRBJ2-5,CASSLVDRQETQYF,TGTGCCAGCAGCTTGGTGGACAGGCAAGAGACCCAGTACTTC
TRBD1,.,TRBV11-2,TRBJ2-7,CASSLDRSEQYF,TGTGCCAGCAGCCTGGACAGGTCCGAGCAGTACTTC
.,.,TRBV28,TRBJ1-1,CASSSLQGRAEAFF,TGTGCCAGCAGTTCCCTGCAGGGAAGGGCTGAAGCTTTCTTT
TRBD1,.,TRBV27,TRBJ2-7,CASRDRGPRGEQYF,TGTGCCAGCAGGGACAGGGGGCCCCGAGGTGAGCAGTACTTC
.,.,TRBV7-9,TRBJ2-5,CASSSQGGYEQYF,TGTGCCAGCAGCTCACAAGGGGGTTATGAGCAGTACTTC
.,.,TRBV5-1,TRBJ2-7,CATRYQRYEQYF,TGCGCCACCCGTTATCAGCGCTACGAGCAGTACTTC
TRBD2,.,TRBV9,TRBJ2-1,CASSVGTSARYNEQFF,TGTGCCAGCAGCGTAGGTACTAGCGCGCGTTACAATGAGCAGTTCTTC
TRBD1,.,TRBV5-1,TRBJ1-1,CASSFQGVTEAFF,TGCGCCAGCAGCTTCCAGGGGGTAACTGAAGCTTTCTTT
TRBD2,.,TRBV4-1,TRBJ2-7,CASSFLAGGSYEQYF,TGCGCCAGCAGCTTCCTAGCGGGAGGGTCCTACGAGCAGTACTTC
.,.,TRBV27,TRBJ2-3,CASSLQRRGSTDTQYF,TGTGCCAGCAGTTTACAACGGCGGGGAAGCACAGATACGCAGTATTTT
TRBD1,.,TRBV19,TRBJ2-5,CASSIISGTGVRETQYF,TGTGCCAGTAGTATAATCTCCGGGACAGGGGTCCGAGAGACCCAGTACTTC
TRBD1,.,TRBV6-5,TRBJ1-2,CASSLGTGGYYGYTF,TGTGCCAGCAGCTTAGGCACAGGGGGGTACTATGGCTACACCTTC
TRBD2,.,TRBV10-1,TRBJ2-1,CASSGIAGADNEQFF,TGCGCCAGCAGTGGGATAGCGGGAGCAGACAATGAGCAGTTCTTC
TRBD1,.,TRBV27,TRBJ2-5,CASSRARTGRETQYF,TGTGCCAGTTCAAGGGCCAGGACAGGGAGGGAGACCCAGTACTTC
.,.,TRBV7-9,TRBJ1-2,CASSRTPIRSDNPYGYTF,TGTGCCAGCAGCCGAACCCCTATCAGGTCGGACAACCCCTATGGCTACACCTTC
TRBD2,few,TRBV27,TRBJ2-1,CASSPNPGTSGRGEQFF,TGTGCCAGCAGTCCCAATCCCGGGACTAGCGGGAGAGGTGAGCAGTTCTTC
.,.,TRBV7-9,TRBJ1-1,CASTGITEAFF,TGTGCCAGCACAGGGATCACTGAAGCTTTCTTT
TRBD1,.,TRBV11-2,TRBJ1-1,CASSLGNRGGIRAFF,TGTGCCAGCAGCTTAGGAAACAGGGGTGGAATCAGAGCTTTCTTT
TRBD1,.,TRBV6-1,TRBJ1-2,CASSSGQEFYGYTF,TGTGCCAGCAGTTCGGGACAGGAGTTCTATGGCTACACCTTC
TRBD2,.,TRBV7-3,TRBJ2-1,CASSTGLAGVNEQFF,TGTGCCAGCAGCACCGGACTAGCGGGAGTCAATGAGCAGTTCTTC
.,.,TRBV5-6,TRBJ2-7,CASSLGAYEQYF,TGTGCCAGCAGCTTGGGAGCCTACGAGCAGTACTTC
TRBD2,.,TRBV6-6,TRBJ2-7,CASSYSRLAGEHEQYF,TGTGCCAGCAGTTACTCGCGGCTAGCGGGAGAGCACGAGCAGTACTTC
.,.,TRBV6-5,TRBJ1-2,CASSPGFGYTF,TGTGCCAGCAGTCCCGGGTTTGGCTACACCTTC
TRBD1,.,TRBV2,TRBJ2-5,CASSDRGPPQETQYF,TGTGCCAGCAGTGATAGGGGGCCCCCCCAAGAGACCCAGTACTTC
TRBD1,.,TRBV28,TRBJ2-5,CASSSGQGPETQYF,TGTGCCAGCAGTTCAGGACAGGGGCCCGAGACCCAGTACTTC
TRBD1,.,TRBV11-2,TRBJ1-3,CASSLDGRRDRDSGNTIYF,TGTGCCAGCAGCTTAGATGGTCGTAGGGACAGGGACTCTGGAAACACCATATATTTT
.,.,TRBV7-2,TRBJ2-1,CASSVGTVNEQFF,TGTGCCAGCAGCGTCGGGACTGTCAATGAGCAGTTCTTC
TRBD1,.,TRBV7-2,TRBJ1-2,CASRPPPGGYGYTF,TGTGCCAGCAGACCGCCGCCAGGGGGCTATGGCTACACCTTC
.,once,TRBV7-3,TRBJ2-2,CASSPNRDLFGTGELFF,TGTGCCAGCAGCCCTAACAGGGACCTTTTCGGTACCGGGGAGCTGTTTTTT
TRBD2,.,TRBV6-4,TRBJ2-3,CASSDGTSGAADTQYF,TGTGCCAGCAGTGACGGGACTAGCGGGGCCGCAGATACGCAGTATTTT
.,.,TRBV9,TRBJ2-7,CASSLNRGGEQYF,TGTGCCAGCAGCTTAAACAGGGGAGGCGAGCAGTACTTC
.,.,TRBV7-2,TRBJ1-1,CASSFGATEAFF,TGTGCCAGCAGCTTCGGAGCCACTGAAGCTTTCTTT
TRBD1,.,TRBV7-6,TRBJ1-4,CASRSGTDLFF,TGTGCCAGCAGGTCAGGGACAGACTTGTTTTTT
.,few,TRBV7-8,TRBJ1-5,CASSSSGVGNQPQHF,TGTGCCAGCAGCTCTTCAGGTGTGGGCAATCAGCCCCAGCATTTT
.,.,TRBV7-8,TRBJ2-7,CASSLNVGSYEQYF,TGTGCCAGCAGCTTAAACGTCGGTTCCTACGAGCAGTACTTC
TRBD1,.,TRBV28,TRBJ2-7,CASSLVGTATYEQYF,TGTGCCAGCAGTTTAGTCGGGACAGCTACCTACGAGCAGTACTTC
TRBD1,.,TRBV28,TRBJ1-1,CASRQGGQGTEAFF,TGTGCCAGCAGACAGGGGGGCCAGGGCACTGAAGCTTTCTTT
TRBD1,few,TRBV29-1,TRBJ2-7,CSVGADRVHEQYF,TGCAGCGTTGGTGCGGACAGGGTCCACGAGCAGTACTTC
.,.,TRBV5-1,TRBJ2-2,CASSLADSLSPGELFF,TGCGCCAGCAGCTTGGCCGACAGCCTATCCCCCGGGGAGCTGTTTTTT
TRBD1,.,TRBV6-6,TRBJ2-3,CASSYDGTASTDTQYF,TGTGCCAGCAGTTACGACGGGACAGCTAGCACAGATACGCAGTATTTT
.,few,TRBV10-1,TRBJ2-5,CATLDFQETQYF,TGCGCCACCCTGGACTTTCAAGAGACCCAGTACTTC
TRBD2,.,TRBV19,TRBJ2-7,CASSSGRGYEQYF,TGTGCCAGTAGTAGCGGGAGGGGCTACGAGCAGTACTTC
.,.,TRBV29-1,TRBJ1-1,CSVVYGRGTEAFF,TGCAGCGTTGTGTACGGGCGGGGCACTGAAGCTTTCTTT
.,.,TRBV5-1,TRBJ1-2,CASSLEGGAGDYGYTF,TGCGCCAGCAGCTTAGAGGGGGGGGCTGGAGACTATGGCTACACCTTC
TRBD2,.,TRBV4-1,TRBJ2-1,CASSQDGWGLVQTNEQFF,TGCGCCAGCAGCCAAGATGGTTGGGGACTAGTTCAAACCAATGAGCAGTTCTTC
.,.,TRBV28,TRBJ2-6,CASNIGGSGANVLTF,TGTGCCAGCAATATTGGCGGCTCTGGGGCCAACGTCCTGACTTTC
.,.,TRBV9,TRBJ2-5,CASSVGGTRETQYF,TGTGCCAGCAGCGTAGGGGGCACTCGAGAGACCCAGTACTTC
TRBD2,once,TRBV27,TRBJ2-1,CASSNSGLAGEFINEQFF,TGTGCCAGCAGTAATTCGGGACTAGCGGGAGAGTTTATCAATGAGCAGTTCTTC
TRBD2,.,TRBV9,TRBJ2-1,CASSVGTGGIHNEQFF,TGTGCCAGCAGCGTAGGGACGGGAGGGATTCACAATGAGCAGTTCTTC